This T cell receptor beta chain was recovered during a study of breast tumors, draining lymph nodes, adjacent tissues. Findings and caveats of the study: Tumors had less TCR diversity than lymph nodes, more than nontumor tissue. Data only fit, rather than demonstrated, lymph node origin of most tumor T cells. Compared with basal-like, luminal-like tumors shared significantly more repertoire with nontumor tissue. Findings are consistent with lymph node origin and intratumoral expansion of most tumor T cells.

This CDR3 contains 12 residues. V lost 6 bases to trimming and J lost 3 bases; unmatched junction nucleotides: 5. CDR1 and CDR2 (germline): DFQATT, SNEGSKA (reference sequence). TCRdb re-called the multiplex PCR reads through MiXCR, storing one row per CDR3 protein. The sample carries 50,000 to 65,000 distinct CDR3 sequences, about 40% recorded once. On this clonotype itself: Its antigen is undetermined.

The sequence was collected from a female donor with breast cancer. Some clones in this sample may be carry-over from other donors' samples. Sequences were obtained from breast tumor tissue. The chain links TRBV20-1 to TRBJ2-7; 7 bases fit TRBD2. In DNA form, the CDR3 reads TGCAGTGCCAAGGGAGGGAACTACGAGCAGTACTTC. It codes for CSAKGGNYEQYF.